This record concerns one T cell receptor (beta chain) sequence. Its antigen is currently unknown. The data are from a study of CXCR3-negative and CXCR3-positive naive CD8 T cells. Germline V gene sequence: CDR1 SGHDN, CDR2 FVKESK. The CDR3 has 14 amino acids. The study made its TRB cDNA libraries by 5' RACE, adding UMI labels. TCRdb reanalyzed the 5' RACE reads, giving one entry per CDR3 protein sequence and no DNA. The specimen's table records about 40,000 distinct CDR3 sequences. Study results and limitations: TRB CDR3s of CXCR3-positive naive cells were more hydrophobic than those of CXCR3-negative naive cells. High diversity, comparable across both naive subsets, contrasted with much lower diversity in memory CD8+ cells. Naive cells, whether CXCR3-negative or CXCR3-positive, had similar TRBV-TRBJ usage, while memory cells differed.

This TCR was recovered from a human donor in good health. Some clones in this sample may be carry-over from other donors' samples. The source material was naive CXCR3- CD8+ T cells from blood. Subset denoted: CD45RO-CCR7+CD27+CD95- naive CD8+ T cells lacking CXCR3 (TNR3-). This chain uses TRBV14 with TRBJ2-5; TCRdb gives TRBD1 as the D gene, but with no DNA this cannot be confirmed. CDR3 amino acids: CASSLRQGPETQYF.